This T cell receptor beta chain is from a study of blood T cell repertoires in COVID-19. About the research overall: From the United States, Italy and Spain came samples of acute and convalescent COVID-19.

Original processing methods: Amplification from reference gene primers served as the basis for estimated nucleated cell counts. Some clones are missing from TCRdb's copy, which holds only in-frame ones; the method was immunoSEQ multiplex PCR. Clonal size and the V and J genes are those of that table, whereas D and trimming came from the DNA. Altogether about 130,000 clones are present, roughly four fifths being singletons, with the ten largest covering about a sixth. This CDR3 spans 15 amino acids. V shed 0 bases and J 4 bases; nucleotides not matched to a gene: 5. Per germline, CDR1 SGDLS and CDR2 YYNGEE.

J is TRBJ2-3 and V is TRBV9; 7 nucleotides agree with TRBD2. Input material: peripheral blood. The source of this sequence is a woman in her 50s with acute or convalescent COVID-19. DNA of the CDR3: TGTGCCAGCAGCGTAGCCCCTAGCGGCCCAGATACGCAGTATTTT. Its translation: CASSVAPSGPDTQYF.